These 25 T cell receptor beta chains originate from one sample sequenced in a study of radiotherapy plus CTLA-4 blockade in lung cancer. Data came from immunoSEQ multiplex PCR; TCRdb stores just in-frame clones and leaves some out. The table lists 45,000 to 55,000 clones, around 69% of them singletons. Specimen: peripheral blood, collected from a patient treated with radiotherapy plus ipilimumab. The receptors stem from a human donor with non-small cell lung cancer who had stable disease on radiotherapy plus ipilimumab.

This sequence joins TRBV18 and TRBJ1-5, with TRBD1 identical over 10 bases. The V segment lost 6 bases and the J segment 5 bases; nucleotides outside the gene matches: 16. Germline CDR1 is KGHSH and CDR2 is LQKENI. CDR3 length: 18 residues. The CDR3 DNA is TGTGCCAGCTCCCCAAGGGCCCCGGGACAGGGGATCCATCAGCCCCAGCATTTT. Its translation is CASSPRAPGQGIHQPQHF. The variable domain in full, completed from reference TRBV18 and TRBJ1-5, reads NAGVMQNPRHLVRRRGQEARLRCSPMKGHSHVYWYRQLPEEGLKFMVYLQKENIIDESGMPKERFSAEFPKEGPSILRIQQVVRGDSAAYFCASSPRAPGQGIHQPQHFGDGTRLSIL.

The gene calls are TRBV7-2 and TRBJ2-6; TRBD1 might be the D (6 bases). The germline gives CDR1 SGHTA, CDR2 FQGNSA. CDR3 size: 15 residues. Between the trimmed V and J ends, which lost 4 bases and 0 bases, there was a span of 7 bases. The CDR3 region is CASSSGASGANVLTF. The CDR3 nucleotides read TGTGCCAGCAGCTCAGGGGCCTCTGGGGCCAACGTCCTGACTTTC.

This chain joins TRBV25-1 and TRBJ2-5, with a possible D match to TRBD1 (6 bases). V was clipped by 4 bases and J by 5 bases, with 14 bases between them. From germline, CDR1 is MGHDK and CDR2 SYGVNS. The CDR3 has 14 amino acids. The CDR3 DNA reads as TGTGCCAGCAGTGCAGTGACAGGCACGGAGACCCAGTACTTC. Translated, it gives CASSAVTGTETQYF.

This clone was seen more than once but under ten times. This chain joins TRBV11-2 and TRBJ1-1; D may be TRBD1 (5 bases). V lost 5 bases, J lost 8 bases, and 12 bases lay in between. The CDR3 consists of 12 residues. The germline V gene has CDR1 SGHAT and CDR2 FQNNGV. The CDR3 sequence is CASSRTLKEAFF. The CDR3 DNA follows: TGTGCCAGCAGCCGGACACTTAAAGAAGCTTTCTTT.

The chain joins TRBV11-3 to TRBJ2-4, with TRBD1 identical over 9 bases. Germline values: CDR1 SGHNT, CDR2 YENEEA. V lost 4 bases, J lost 8 bases, and 12 bases stayed unmatched. CDR3 length equals 16 residues. The CDR3 loop is CASSSRGGQGGDIQYF. DNA for the CDR3: TGTGCCAGCAGCTCCCGAGGGGGACAGGGAGGGGACATTCAGTACTTC.

The rearrangement joins TRBV7-9 to TRBJ2-5; D not resolved. V was cut by 2 bases and J by 5 bases, with 12 bases left in between. This CDR3 is 14 amino acids long. Germline V gives CDR1 SEHNR, CDR2 FQNEAQ (reference sequence). Here the CDR3 DNA reads TGTGCCAGCAGCTTAATCAGCGTGGGGGAGACCCAGTACTTC. Translating it yields CASSLISVGETQYF.

The CDR3 DNA sequence: TGTGCCAGCAGCGTAGTTCCGGTGGGGTCCAATTCACCCCTCCACTTT. Its translation is CASSVVPVGSNSPLHF. This rearrangement joins TRBV9 to TRBJ1-6; D not resolved. Germline V CDR1 and CDR2: SGDLS, YYNGEE. This CDR3 is built from 16 residues. V gave up 0 bases and J gave up 7 bases, with 14 bases separating them. Filled out from reference TRBV9 and TRBJ1-6, the complete variable domain reads DSGVTQTPKHLITATGQRVTLRCSPRSGDLSVYWYQQSLDQGLQFLIQYYNGEERAKGNILERFSAQQFPDLHSELNLSSLELGDSALYFCASSVVPVGSNSPLHFGNGTRLTVT.

The table lists this clone with a few counts. The chain employs TRBV5-1 and TRBJ2-7; 7 bases align to TRBD1. The CDR3 loop spans 18 amino acids. The trim removed 1 base at V and 3 bases at J, leaving 16 bases unmatched. Per germline, CDR1 SGHRS and CDR2 YFSETQ. The CDR3: CASSLRGGTGQRVYEQYV. The DNA of the CDR3 is TGCGCCAGCAGCTTGAGAGGGGGAACGGGACAGAGGGTCTACGAGCAGTACGTC.

As DNA, the CDR3 is TGCGCCAGCAGCCGGTCGGACAGAGTCCACTATGGCTACACCTTC. This codes for CASSRSDRVHYGYTF. The V and J genes are TRBV4-3 and TRBJ1-2, with D perhaps matching TRBD1 (6 bases). Trimming removed 4 bases at V and 3 bases at J, with 15 bases between. Germline V gene data show CDR1 as LGHNA and CDR2 as YSLEER. This CDR3 is 15 amino acids long.

This clone showed up just a few times. The gene calls are TRBV13 and TRBJ1-2; tentatively, D is TRBD1 (5 bases). CDR1 is PRHDT, CDR2 FYEKMQ, per germline (reference sequence). The CDR3 loop spans 15 amino acids. The V end was cut by 11 bases, the J end by 4 bases, with 23 bases between. The CDR3 DNA follows: TGTGCCCCCCGCGCGGGACCGGGGGGGGGCTATGGCTACACCTTC. Amino acids: CAPRAGPGGGYGYTF.

This clone occurred a few times. The chain couples TRBV5-1 to TRBJ1-6; no definite D call. Germline CDR1 is SGHRS and CDR2 is YFSETQ. The CDR3 covers 13 residues. V was pared by 0 bases and J by 8 bases, with 6 bases between. The CDR3 here is CASSLDTDSPLHF. CDR3 DNA: TGCGCCAGCAGCTTGGATACAGATTCACCCCTCCACTTT.

The V call is TRBV5-4, the J call TRBJ1-2, with D uncertain. CDR1 and CDR2 from the germline V gene are SGHNT and YYREEE (reference sequence). Between the trimmed V and J ends, which lost 1 base and 3 bases, there was a span of 10 bases. CDR3 length: 14 amino acids. DNA of the CDR3: TGTGCCAGCAGCTTGACACAGTACGACTATGGCTACACCTTC. Translation: CASSLTQYDYGYTF.

CDR3: CASGPSRIPPGQRFTEAFF. The CDR3 nucleotides read TGTGCCAGCGGCCCTTCTAGGATCCCTCCGGGACAGAGGTTCACTGAAGCTTTCTTT. The chain has TRBV9 and TRBJ1-1; 7 bases are shared with TRBD1. Germline CDR1 and CDR2: SGDLS and YYNGEE. The CDR3 runs to 19 residues. V lost 7 bases, J lost 4 bases, and 25 bases stayed unmatched. Filled out from reference TRBV9 and TRBJ1-1, the complete variable domain reads DSGVTQTPKHLITATGQRVTLRCSPRSGDLSVYWYQQSLDQGLQFLIQYYNGEERAKGNILERFSAQQFPDLHSELNLSSLELGDSALYFCASGPSRIPPGQRFTEAFFGQGTRLTVV.

The chain has TRBV9 and TRBJ1-4, with no clear D. This CDR3 spans 16 amino acids. The V end was cut by 0 bases, the J end by 0 bases, with 9 bases between. Germline values: CDR1 SGDLS, CDR2 YYNGEE. The CDR3 sequence: CASSVGESTTNEKLFF. In DNA form, the CDR3 reads TGTGCCAGCAGCGTAGGGGAGTCCACAACTAATGAAAAACTGTTTTTT.

CDR3 bases: TGTGCCACCCAGGACCTAGCGGGGGCAGATACGCAGTATTTT. Encoded protein: CATQDLAGADTQYF. The J gene is TRBJ2-3, the V gene TRBV10-3; 10 nucleotides match TRBD2. Per the germline V gene, CDR1 is ENHRY and CDR2 is SYGVKD. The V segment lost 10 bases and the J segment 4 bases; nucleotides outside the gene matches: 8. This CDR3 spans 14 amino acids.

The chain is built from TRBV27 and TRBJ2-5; 9 bases line up with TRBD2. The CDR3 runs 17 residues. J gave up 5 bases and V 1 base, and 11 bases lay outside the gene matches. Germline lookup yields CDR1 MNHEY and CDR2 SMNVEV (reference sequence). In DNA, the CDR3 is TGTGCCAGCAGTTTATGGGGTAGCGGGGGTTCGGGGGAGACCCAGTACTTC. Translation gives CASSLWGSGGSGETQYF.

The rearrangement uses TRBV9 and TRBJ1-2; D not certain. There are 15 residues in the CDR3. CDR1 is SGDLS, CDR2 YYNGEE, per germline. The ends were cut back, 6 bases at V and 5 bases at J, with 20 bases in the middle. The CDR3 nucleotides are TGTGCCAGCAACTCCGGCCGGGCCCAAACTTATGGCTACACCTTC. This translates into CASNSGRAQTYGYTF. Full variable domain (remainder filled in from reference TRBV9 and TRBJ1-2): DSGVTQTPKHLITATGQRVTLRCSPRSGDLSVYWYQQSLDQGLQFLIQYYNGEERAKGNILERFSAQQFPDLHSELNLSSLELGDSALYFCASNSGRAQTYGYTFGSGTRLTVV.

The genes are TRBV21-1 and TRBJ2-2; the table's D call of TRBD1 was not tested on the DNA. TRBV21-1 is termed a pseudogene. The CDR3 totals 18 residues. The CDR3 protein is CASSKLVGSGGCTGELFF. Written as DNA, the CDR3 is TGTGCCAGCAGCAAACTTGTCGGCTCAGGGGGCTGCACCGGGGAGCTGTTTTTT.

The CDR3 protein is CASSWTGGGNTEAFF. In DNA form, the CDR3 reads TGTGCCAGCAGTTGGACAGGGGGCGGGAACACTGAAGCTTTCTTT. The chain joins TRBV28 to TRBJ1-1; 11 positions agree with TRBD1. From germline, CDR1 is MDHEN and CDR2 SYDVKM. The CDR3 extends over 15 amino acids. V dropped 4 bases and J dropped 1; count of bases not matched to a gene: 2.

The sample holds one count of this clone. V gene TRBV2 combines with J gene TRBJ1-6; D is uncertain. The ends were cut back, 7 bases at V and 1 base at J, with 11 bases in the middle. Germline CDR1 reads SNHLY; CDR2 reads FYNNEI. The CDR3 has 15 residues. In nucleotides, the CDR3 is TGTGCCAGCAAAGAGAGAGATTCCTATAATTCACCCCTCCACTTT. It specifies CASKERDSYNSPLHF.

The V and J genes are TRBV6-1 and TRBJ2-7; D might be TRBD1 (6 bases). The CDR3 has 13 amino acids. The ends were cut back, 5 bases at V and 6 bases at J, with 14 bases in the middle. The V gene's germline CDR1 is MNHNS and CDR2 SASEGT. CDR3 loop: CASSPGQLGEQYF. The CDR3 region has the DNA TGTGCCAGCAGTCCTGGACAGCTTGGCGAGCAGTACTTC.

A few counts support this clone. The same CDR3 arises from other DNA sequences in this sample as well. The chain links TRBV6-1 to TRBJ2-7; a possible D gene is TRBD1 (5 bases). In germline, CDR1 is MNHNS, CDR2 SASEGT. Trimming stripped 2 bases from V and 3 bases from J, with 5 bases between. The CDR3 spans 12 residues. The CDR3 DNA reads TGTGCCAGCAGTGAAAGGGGCTACGAGCAGTACTTC. This encodes CASSERGYEQYF.

This rearrangement joins TRBV27 to TRBJ2-2; 12 nucleotides align to TRBD2. There are 17 residues in the CDR3. The germline gives CDR1 MNHEY, CDR2 SMNVEV (reference sequence). V gave up 6 bases and J gave up 7 bases; unmatched junction bases: 12. The CDR3 sequence: CASRASGGARSVGELFF. CDR3 sequence (DNA): TGTGCCAGCAGGGCTAGCGGGGGGGCCCGGTCGGTCGGGGAGCTGTTTTTT.

This clone was observed a few times. The rearrangement uses TRBV4-1 and TRBJ2-5, with 8 bases lining up with TRBD2. CDR1 is MGHRA and CDR2 is YSYEKL in the germline V gene. This CDR3 comprises 14 residues. After removal of 0 bases from V and 5 bases from J, the junction contained 2 bases not matched to a gene. CDR3 sequence (DNA): TGCGCCAGCAGCCAAGACGGGGGGGCTGAGACCCAGTACTTC. It is translated as CASSQDGGAETQYF.

The gene calls are TRBV6-1 and TRBJ2-7; a weak D match, TRBD1 (5 bases). The CDR3 loop spans 15 amino acids. Germline lookup yields CDR1 MNHNS and CDR2 SASEGT. V lost 3 bases and J 3 bases, leaving 15 bases between the germline ends. The CDR3 nucleotides read TGTGCCAGCAGTGAGGGCCCGGCAGGGATCTACGAGCAGTACGTC. This encodes CASSEGPAGIYEQYV.